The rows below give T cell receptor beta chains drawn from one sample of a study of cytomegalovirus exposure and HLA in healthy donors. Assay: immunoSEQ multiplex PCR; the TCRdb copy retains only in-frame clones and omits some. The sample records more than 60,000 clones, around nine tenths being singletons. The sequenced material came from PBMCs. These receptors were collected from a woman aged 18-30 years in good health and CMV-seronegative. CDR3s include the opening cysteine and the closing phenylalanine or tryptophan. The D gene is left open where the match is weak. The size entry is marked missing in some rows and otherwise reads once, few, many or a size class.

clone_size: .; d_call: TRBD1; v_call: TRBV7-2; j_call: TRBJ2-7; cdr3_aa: CASSSPQTGSYEQYF; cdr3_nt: TGTGCCAGCAGCTCCCCCCAGACAGGGTCCTACGAGCAGTACTTC
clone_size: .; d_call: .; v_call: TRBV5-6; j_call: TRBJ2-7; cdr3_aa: CASSLRLSIYEQYF; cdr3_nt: TGTGCCAGCAGCTTACGACTTTCCATCTACGAGCAGTACTTC
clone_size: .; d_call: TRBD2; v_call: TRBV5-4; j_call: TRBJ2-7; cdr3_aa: CASSSQPLAGAPSEQYF; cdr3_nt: TGTGCCAGCAGCTCCCAACCCTTAGCGGGGGCTCCTAGCGAGCAGTACTTC
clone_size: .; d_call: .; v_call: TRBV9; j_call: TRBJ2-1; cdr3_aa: CASSGSHYPYNEQFF; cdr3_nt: TGTGCCAGCAGCGGATCACACTATCCCTACAATGAGCAGTTCTTC
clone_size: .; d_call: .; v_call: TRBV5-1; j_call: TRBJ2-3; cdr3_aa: CASSLRGTDTQYF; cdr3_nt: TGCGCCAGCTCCCTCAGGGGCACAGATACGCAGTATTTT
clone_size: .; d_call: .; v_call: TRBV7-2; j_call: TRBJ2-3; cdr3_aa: CASSLVSSTDTQYF; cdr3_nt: TGTGCCAGCAGCTTAGTTTCTAGCACAGATACGCAGTATTTT
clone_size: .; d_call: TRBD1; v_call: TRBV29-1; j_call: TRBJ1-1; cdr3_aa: CSVGIQGPKAFF; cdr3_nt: TGCAGCGTTGGGATACAGGGGCCGAAAGCTTTCTTT
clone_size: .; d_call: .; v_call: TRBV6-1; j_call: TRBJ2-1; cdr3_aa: CASSEVRTEQFF; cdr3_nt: TGTGCCAGCAGTGAAGTCAGAACCGAGCAGTTCTTC
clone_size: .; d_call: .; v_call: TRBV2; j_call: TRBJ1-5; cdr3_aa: CASSPSGSQPQHF; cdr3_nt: TGTGCCAGCAGTCCCTCCGGGAGCCAGCCCCAGCATTTT
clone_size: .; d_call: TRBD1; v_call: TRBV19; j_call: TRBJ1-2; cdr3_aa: CASSQSQGDYGYTF; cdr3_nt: TGTGCCAGTAGCCAATCTCAGGGGGACTATGGCTACACCTTC
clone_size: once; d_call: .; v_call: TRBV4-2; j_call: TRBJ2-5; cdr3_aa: CASSQDKIRGSQETQYF; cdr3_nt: TGTGCCAGCAGCCAAGATAAAATCAGGGGAAGCCAAGAGACCCAGTACTTC
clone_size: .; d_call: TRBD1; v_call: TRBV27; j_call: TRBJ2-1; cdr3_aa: CASRPIPTGRIDNEQFF; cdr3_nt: TGTGCCAGCAGACCCATACCGACAGGGCGGATCGACAATGAGCAGTTCTTC
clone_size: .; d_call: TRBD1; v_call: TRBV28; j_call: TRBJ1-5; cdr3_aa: CASRLQGTGGQPQHF; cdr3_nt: TGTGCCAGCAGATTACAGGGGACGGGGGGTCAGCCCCAGCATTTT
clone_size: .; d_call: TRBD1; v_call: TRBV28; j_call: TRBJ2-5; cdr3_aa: CASSLPTGGKTQYF; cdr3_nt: TGTGCCAGCAGTTTACCCACAGGGGGGAAGACCCAGTACTTC
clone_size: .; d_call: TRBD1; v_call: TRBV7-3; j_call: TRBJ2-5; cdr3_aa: CASSLMGQKETQYF; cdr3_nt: TGTGCCAGCAGCTTAATGGGACAGAAAGAGACCCAGTACTTC
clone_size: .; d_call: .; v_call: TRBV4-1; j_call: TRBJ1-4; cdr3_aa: CASSSSGGEVSRANEKLFF; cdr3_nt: TGCGCCAGCAGCTCCTCGGGAGGGGAGGTTTCGCGGGCTAATGAAAAACTGTTTTTT
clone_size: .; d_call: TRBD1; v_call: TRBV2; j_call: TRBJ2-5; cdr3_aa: CASSLQGWETQYF; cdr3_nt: TGTGCCAGCAGTCTACAGGGGTGGGAGACCCAGTACTTC
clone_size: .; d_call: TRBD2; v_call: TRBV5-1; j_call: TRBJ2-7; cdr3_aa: CASSSLGGLAGVEQYF; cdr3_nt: TGCGCCAGCAGCTCCCTGGGGGGACTAGCGGGAGTCGAGCAGTACTTC
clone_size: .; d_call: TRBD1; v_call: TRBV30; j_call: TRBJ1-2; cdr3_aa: CAWARAAGGFYGYTF; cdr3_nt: TGTGCCTGGGCCCGTGCGGCAGGGGGCTTTTATGGCTACACCTTC
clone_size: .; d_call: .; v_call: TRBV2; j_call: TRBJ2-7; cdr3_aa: CASEGGGDYEQYF; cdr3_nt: TGTGCCAGCGAAGGGGGGGGTGACTACGAGCAGTACTTC
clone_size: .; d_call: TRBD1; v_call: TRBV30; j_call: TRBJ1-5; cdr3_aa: CAWSVQGYQPQHF; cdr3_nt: TGTGCCTGGAGTGTACAGGGGTATCAGCCCCAGCATTTT
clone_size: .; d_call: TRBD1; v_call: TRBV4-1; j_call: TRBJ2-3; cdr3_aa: CASSQVGTGVVNTQYF; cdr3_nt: TGCGCCAGCAGCCAAGTGGGGACAGGGGTGGTGAATACGCAGTATTTT
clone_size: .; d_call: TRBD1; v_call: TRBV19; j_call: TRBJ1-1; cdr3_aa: CATRGTGVFQNTEAFF; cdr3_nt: TGTGCCACTCGGGGGACAGGGGTTTTTCAGAACACTGAAGCTTTCTTT
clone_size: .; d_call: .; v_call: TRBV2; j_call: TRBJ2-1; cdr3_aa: CASSVEGRALSNEQFF; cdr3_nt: TGTGCCAGCAGTGTGGAGGGCAGAGCTTTGAGCAATGAGCAGTTCTTC
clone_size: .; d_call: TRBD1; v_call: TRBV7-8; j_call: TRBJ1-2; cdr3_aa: CASSLPGTGGVYGYTF; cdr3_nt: TGTGCCAGCAGCCTACCCGGGACAGGGGGCGTCTATGGCTACACCTTC
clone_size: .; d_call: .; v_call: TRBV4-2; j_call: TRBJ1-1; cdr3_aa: CASSPRDMNTEAFF; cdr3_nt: TGTGCCAGCAGCCCCCGGGACATGAACACTGAAGCTTTCTTT
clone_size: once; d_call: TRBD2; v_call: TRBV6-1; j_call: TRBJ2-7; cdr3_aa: CASSTGTSGVREQYF; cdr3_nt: TGTGCCAGCAGCACGGGGACTAGCGGGGTCCGGGAGCAGTACTTC
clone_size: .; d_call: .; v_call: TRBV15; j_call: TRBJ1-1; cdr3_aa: CATSREGGELAEAFF; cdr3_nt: TGTGCCACCAGCAGAGAAGGAGGGGAGCTCGCTGAAGCTTTCTTT
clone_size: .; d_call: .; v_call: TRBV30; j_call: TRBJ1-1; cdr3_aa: CAWNPWGGANTEAFF; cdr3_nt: TGTGCCTGGAATCCTTGGGGGGGGGCGAACACTGAAGCTTTCTTT
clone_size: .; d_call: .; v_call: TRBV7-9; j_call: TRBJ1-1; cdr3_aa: CASSPPTDTEAFF; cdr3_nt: TGTGCCAGCAGCCCACCTACCGACACTGAAGCTTTCTTT
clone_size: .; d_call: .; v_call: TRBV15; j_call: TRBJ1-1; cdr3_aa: CATSRAYRDTEAFF; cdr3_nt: TGTGCCACCAGCAGAGCTTACAGGGACACTGAAGCTTTCTTT
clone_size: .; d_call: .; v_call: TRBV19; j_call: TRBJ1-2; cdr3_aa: CASIGQNYGYTF; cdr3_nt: TGTGCCAGTATTGGGCAGAACTATGGCTACACCTTC
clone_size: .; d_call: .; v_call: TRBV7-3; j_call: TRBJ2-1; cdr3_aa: CASSLWAGSPYNEQFF; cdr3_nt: TGTGCCAGCAGCTTATGGGCGGGCTCACCCTACAATGAGCAGTTCTTC
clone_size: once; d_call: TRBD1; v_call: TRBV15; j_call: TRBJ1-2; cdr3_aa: CATSRGGQGVDYGYTF; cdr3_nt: TGTGCCACCAGCAGAGGGGGACAGGGGGTAGACTATGGCTACACCTTC
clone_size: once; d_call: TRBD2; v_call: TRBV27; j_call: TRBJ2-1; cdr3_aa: CASSSGGEQFF; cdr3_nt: TGTGCCAGCAGTTCGGGAGGTGAGCAGTTCTTC
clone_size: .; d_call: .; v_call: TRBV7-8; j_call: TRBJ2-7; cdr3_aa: CASSYNSGAYEQYF; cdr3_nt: TGTGCCAGCAGCTACAACTCAGGGGCTTACGAGCAGTACTTC
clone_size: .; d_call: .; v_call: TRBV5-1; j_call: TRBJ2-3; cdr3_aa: CASSPEETRTDTQYF; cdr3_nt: TGCGCCAGCAGCCCAGAGGAGACTCGCACAGATACGCAGTATTTT
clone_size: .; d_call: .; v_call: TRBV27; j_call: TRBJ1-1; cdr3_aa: CASHPVTGAGNTEAFF; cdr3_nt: TGTGCCAGTCATCCAGTAACCGGGGCGGGAAACACTGAAGCTTTCTTT
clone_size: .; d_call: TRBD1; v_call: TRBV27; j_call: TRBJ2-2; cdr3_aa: CASSLFPGGATGELFF; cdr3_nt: TGTGCCAGCAGTTTATTTCCAGGGGGCGCGACCGGGGAGCTGTTTTTT
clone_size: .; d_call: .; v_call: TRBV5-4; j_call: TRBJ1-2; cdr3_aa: CASSVRGGYYGYTF; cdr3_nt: TGTGCCAGCAGCGTTCGTGGGGGCTACTATGGCTACACCTTC
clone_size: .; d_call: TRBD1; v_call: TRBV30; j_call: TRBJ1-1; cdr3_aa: CAWRKGAGEAFF; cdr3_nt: TGTGCCTGGAGGAAGGGGGCTGGTGAAGCTTTCTTT
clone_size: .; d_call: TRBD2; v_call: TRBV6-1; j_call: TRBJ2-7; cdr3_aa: CASSDALDSGVPHEQYF; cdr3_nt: TGTGCCAGCAGTGATGCCCTGGATAGCGGGGTTCCCCACGAGCAGTACTTC
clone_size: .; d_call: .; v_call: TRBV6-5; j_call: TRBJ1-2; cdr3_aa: CASSYNSEYGYTF; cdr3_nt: TGTGCCAGCAGTTACAATTCTGAGTACGGCTACACCTTC
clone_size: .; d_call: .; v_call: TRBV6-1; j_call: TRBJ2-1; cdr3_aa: CASSIRTTSYNEQFF; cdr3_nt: TGTGCCAGCAGTATTCGGACAACGTCCTACAATGAGCAGTTCTTC
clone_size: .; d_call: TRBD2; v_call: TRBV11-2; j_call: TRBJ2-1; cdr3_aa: CASSLAGGFDNEQFF; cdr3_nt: TGTGCCAGCAGCTTAGCGGGGGGATTCGACAATGAGCAGTTCTTC
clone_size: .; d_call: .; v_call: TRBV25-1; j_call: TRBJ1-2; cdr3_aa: CASSEETSSVGGYTF; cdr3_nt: TGTGCCAGCAGTGAAGAAACCAGTTCGGTGGGCGGCTACACCTTC
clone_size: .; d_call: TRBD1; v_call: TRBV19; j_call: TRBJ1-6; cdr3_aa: CASSFFRDRDSPLHF; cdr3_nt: TGTGCCAGTTCCTTCTTCCGGGACAGGGATTCACCCCTCCACTTT
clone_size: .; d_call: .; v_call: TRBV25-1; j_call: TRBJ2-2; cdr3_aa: CASSEFGRGNTGELFF; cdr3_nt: TGTGCCAGCAGTGAATTTGGCAGGGGGAACACCGGGGAGCTGTTTTTT